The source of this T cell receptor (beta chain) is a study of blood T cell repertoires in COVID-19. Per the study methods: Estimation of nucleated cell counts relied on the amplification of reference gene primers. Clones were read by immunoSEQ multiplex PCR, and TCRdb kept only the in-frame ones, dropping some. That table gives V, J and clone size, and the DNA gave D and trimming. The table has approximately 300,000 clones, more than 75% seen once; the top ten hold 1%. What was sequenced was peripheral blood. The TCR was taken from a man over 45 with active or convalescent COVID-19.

CDR3 DNA: TGTGCCAGCAGCCAGGGACAGTTAGACTCTGGAAACACCATATATTTT. It specifies CASSQGQLDSGNTIYF. The chain joins TRBV5-4 to TRBJ1-3; 7 nucleotides match TRBD1. Trimming at V came to 4 bases and at J to 0 bases, leaving 7 bases not matched to a gene. The CDR3 is 16 amino acids. Germline CDR1 and CDR2: SGHNT and YYREEE (reference sequence).